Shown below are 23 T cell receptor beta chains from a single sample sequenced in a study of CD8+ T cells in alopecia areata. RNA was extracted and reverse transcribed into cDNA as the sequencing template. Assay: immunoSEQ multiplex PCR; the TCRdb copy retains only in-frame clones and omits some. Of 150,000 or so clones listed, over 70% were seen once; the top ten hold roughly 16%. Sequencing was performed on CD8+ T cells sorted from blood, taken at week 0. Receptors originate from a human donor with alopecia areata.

The CDR3, as DNA: TGTGCCAGCGAGGAGGAGGGACTAGCGGGAGAACCAGATACGCAGTATTTT. It encodes CASEEEGLAGEPDTQYF. This sequence joins TRBV2 and TRBJ2-3, with 14 bases identical to TRBD2. The ends lost 8 bases at V and 4 bases at J; junction bases unmatched: 11. This CDR3 contains 17 residues. Germline V gene data show CDR1 as SNHLY and CDR2 as FYNNEI.

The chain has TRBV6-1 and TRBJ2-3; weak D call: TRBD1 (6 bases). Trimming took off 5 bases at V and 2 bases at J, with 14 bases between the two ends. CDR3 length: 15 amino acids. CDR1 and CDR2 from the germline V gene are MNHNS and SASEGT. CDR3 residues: CASSPYRDPTDTQYF. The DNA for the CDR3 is TGTGCCAGCAGTCCATACAGGGACCCCACAGATACGCAGTATTTT.

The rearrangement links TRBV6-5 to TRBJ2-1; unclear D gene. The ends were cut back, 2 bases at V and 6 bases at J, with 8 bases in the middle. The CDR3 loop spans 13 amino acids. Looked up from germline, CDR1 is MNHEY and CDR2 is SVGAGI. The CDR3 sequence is CASSYEETNEQFF. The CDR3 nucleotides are TGTGCCAGCAGTTACGAGGAGACCAATGAGCAGTTCTTC.

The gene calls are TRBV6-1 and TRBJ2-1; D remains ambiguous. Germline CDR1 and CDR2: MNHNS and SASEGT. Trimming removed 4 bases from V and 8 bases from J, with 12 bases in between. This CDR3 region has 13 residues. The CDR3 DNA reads TGTGCCAGCAGTGGGTGGATTGGTGATGAGCAGTTCTTC. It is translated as CASSGWIGDEQFF.

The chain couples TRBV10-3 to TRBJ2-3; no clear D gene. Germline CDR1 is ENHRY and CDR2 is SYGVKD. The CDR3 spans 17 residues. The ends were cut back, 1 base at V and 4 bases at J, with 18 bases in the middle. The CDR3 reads CAISEYETASSADTQYF. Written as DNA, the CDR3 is TGTGCCATCAGTGAGTATGAGACTGCCTCATCTGCAGATACGCAGTATTTT.

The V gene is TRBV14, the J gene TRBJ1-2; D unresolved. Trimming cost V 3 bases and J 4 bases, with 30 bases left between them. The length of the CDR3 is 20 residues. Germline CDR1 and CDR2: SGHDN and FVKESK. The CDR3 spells CASSQIHQGDTRNPPYGYTF. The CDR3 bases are TGTGCCAGCAGCCAGATTCACCAAGGAGATACACGTAACCCCCCCTATGGCTACACCTTC.

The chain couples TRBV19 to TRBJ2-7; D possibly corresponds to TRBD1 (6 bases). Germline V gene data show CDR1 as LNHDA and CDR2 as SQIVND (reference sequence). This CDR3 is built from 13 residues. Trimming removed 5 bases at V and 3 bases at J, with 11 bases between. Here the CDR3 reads CASSYGTLYEQYF. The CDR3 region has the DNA TGTGCCAGTAGTTACGGGACACTCTACGAGCAGTACTTC.

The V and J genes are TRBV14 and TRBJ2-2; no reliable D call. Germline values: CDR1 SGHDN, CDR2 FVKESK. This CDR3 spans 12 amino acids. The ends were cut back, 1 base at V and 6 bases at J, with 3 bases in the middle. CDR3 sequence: CASSQVPGELFF. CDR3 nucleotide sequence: TGTGCCAGCAGCCAAGTCCCCGGGGAGCTGTTTTTT.

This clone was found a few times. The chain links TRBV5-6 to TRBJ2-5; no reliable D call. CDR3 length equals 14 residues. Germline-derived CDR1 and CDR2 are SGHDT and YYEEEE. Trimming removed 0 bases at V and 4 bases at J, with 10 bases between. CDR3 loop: CASSLARSVETQYF. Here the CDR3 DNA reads TGTGCCAGCAGCTTGGCCAGGTCGGTAGAGACCCAGTACTTC.

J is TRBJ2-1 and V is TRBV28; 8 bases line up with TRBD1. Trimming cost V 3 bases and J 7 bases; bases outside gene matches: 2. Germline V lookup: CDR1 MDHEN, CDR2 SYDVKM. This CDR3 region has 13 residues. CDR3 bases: TGTGCCAGCAGTTTCGGACAGGGAAATGAGCAGTTCTTC. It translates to CASSFGQGNEQFF.

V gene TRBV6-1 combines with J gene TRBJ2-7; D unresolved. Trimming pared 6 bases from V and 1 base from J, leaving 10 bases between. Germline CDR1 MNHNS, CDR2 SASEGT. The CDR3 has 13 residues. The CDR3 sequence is CASRPQESYEQYF. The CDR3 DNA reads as TGTGCCAGCAGACCACAAGAATCCTACGAGCAGTACTTC.

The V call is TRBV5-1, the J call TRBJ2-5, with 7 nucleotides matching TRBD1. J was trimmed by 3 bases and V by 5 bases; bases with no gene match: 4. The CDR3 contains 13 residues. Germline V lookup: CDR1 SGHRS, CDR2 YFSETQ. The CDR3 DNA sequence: TGCGCCAGCAGTCTCGACAGGGAAGAGACCCAGTACTTC. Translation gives CASSLDREETQYF.

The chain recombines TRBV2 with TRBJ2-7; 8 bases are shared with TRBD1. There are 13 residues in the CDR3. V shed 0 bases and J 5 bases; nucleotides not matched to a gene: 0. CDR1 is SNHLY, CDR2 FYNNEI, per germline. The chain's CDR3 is CASSEADRDEQYF. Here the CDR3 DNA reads TGTGCCAGCAGTGAAGCGGACAGGGACGAGCAGTACTTC.

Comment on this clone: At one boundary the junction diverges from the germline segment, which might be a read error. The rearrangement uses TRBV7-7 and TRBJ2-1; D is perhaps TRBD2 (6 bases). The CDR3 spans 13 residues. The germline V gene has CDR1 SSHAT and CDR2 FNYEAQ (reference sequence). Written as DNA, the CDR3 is TGTGCTAGCAGCTTAGCGGTGGGGAATGAGCAGTTCTTC. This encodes CASSLAVGNEQFF.

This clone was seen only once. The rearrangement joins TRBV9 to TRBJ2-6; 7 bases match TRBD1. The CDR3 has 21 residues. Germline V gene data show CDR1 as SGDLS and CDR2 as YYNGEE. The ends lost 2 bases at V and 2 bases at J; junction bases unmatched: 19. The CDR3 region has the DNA TGTGCCAGCAGCGTGCCCAGGGGGAATGGCAGTCTTTCAGCTGGGGCCAACGTCCTGACTTTC. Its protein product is CASSVPRGNGSLSAGANVLTF.

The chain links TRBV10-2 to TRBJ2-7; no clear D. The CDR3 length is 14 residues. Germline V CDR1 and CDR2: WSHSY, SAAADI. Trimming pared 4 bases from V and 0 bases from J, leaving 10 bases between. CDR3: CASSGGWGSYEQYF. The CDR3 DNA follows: TGCGCCAGCAGTGGGGGTTGGGGCTCCTACGAGCAGTACTTC.

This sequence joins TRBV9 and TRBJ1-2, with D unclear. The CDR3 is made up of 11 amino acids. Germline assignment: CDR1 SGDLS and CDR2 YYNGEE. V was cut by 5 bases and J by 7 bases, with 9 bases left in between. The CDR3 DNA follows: TGTGCCAGCAGGGAGTATGGTGGCTACACCTTC. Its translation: CASREYGGYTF.

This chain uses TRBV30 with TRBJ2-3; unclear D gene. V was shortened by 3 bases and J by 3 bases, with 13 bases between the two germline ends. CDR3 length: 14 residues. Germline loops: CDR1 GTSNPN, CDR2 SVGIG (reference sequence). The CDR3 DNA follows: TGTGCCTGGAGCGCCATAGGGTCGACAGATACGCAGTATTTT. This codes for CAWSAIGSTDTQYF. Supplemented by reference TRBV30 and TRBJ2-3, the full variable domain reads SQTIHQWPATLVQPVGSPLSLECTVEGTSNPNLYWYRQAAGRGLQLLFYSVGIGQISSEVPQNLSASRPQDRQFILSSKKLLLSDSGFYLCAWSAIGSTDTQYFGPGTRLTVL.

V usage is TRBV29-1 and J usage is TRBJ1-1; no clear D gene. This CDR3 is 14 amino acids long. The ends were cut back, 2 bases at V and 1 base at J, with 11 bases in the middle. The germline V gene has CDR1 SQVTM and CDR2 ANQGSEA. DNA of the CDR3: TGCAGCGTTGAAATGGAGGGTTGGAACACTGAAGCTTTCTTT. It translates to CSVEMEGWNTEAFF.

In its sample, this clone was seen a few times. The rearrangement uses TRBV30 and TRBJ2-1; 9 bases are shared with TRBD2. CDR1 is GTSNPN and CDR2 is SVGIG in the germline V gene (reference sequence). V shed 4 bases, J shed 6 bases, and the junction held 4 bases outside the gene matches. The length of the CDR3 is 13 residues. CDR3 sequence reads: CAWNSGGLNEQFF. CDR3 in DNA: TGTGCCTGGAATAGCGGGGGCCTCAATGAGCAGTTCTTC.

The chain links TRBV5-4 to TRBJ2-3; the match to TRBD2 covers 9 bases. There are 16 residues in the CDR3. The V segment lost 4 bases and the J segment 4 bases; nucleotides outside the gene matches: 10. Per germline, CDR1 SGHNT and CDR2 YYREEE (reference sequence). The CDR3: CASSPLGTSKPDTQYF. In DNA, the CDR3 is TGTGCCAGCAGCCCCCTCGGGACTAGCAAGCCAGATACGCAGTATTTT.

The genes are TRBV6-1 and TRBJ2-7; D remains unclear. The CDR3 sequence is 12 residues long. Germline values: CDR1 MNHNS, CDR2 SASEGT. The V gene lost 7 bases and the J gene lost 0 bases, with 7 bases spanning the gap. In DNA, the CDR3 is TGTGCCAGCAAGAGAAGCTCCTACGAGCAGTACTTC. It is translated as CASKRSSYEQYF.

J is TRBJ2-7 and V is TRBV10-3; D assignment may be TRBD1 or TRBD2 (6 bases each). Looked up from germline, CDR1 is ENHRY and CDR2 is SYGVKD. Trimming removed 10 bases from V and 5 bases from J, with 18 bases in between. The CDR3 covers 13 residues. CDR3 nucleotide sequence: TGTGCCAGCAGGGGCGGGTCGGGGGACGAGCAGTACTTC. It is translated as CASRGGSGDEQYF.